This T cell receptor (beta chain) was retrieved from a study of cytomegalovirus exposure and HLA in healthy donors. A word on this clone: Antigen unknown.

The study ran its PCR with 60 Vbeta and 13 Jbeta primers. Only in-frame clones appear in the TCRdb table, and some are missing; sequencing was by immunoSEQ multiplex PCR. The repertoire includes about 180,000 clones, roughly 80% of them detected once, and 4% to 5% sits in the top ten. Germline CDR1 SGHTA, CDR2 FQGNSA. The CDR3 sequence is 14 residues long. V shed 2 bases and J shed 11 bases, with 13 bases lying between them. The study's findings and limits: In a later analysis, at a false discovery rate of 0.05, over 15,000 TCR beta sequences matched HLA alleles. Versus the 666-donor mean, an Asian-associated ancestry cluster reportedly showed fewer N-insertions in a later analysis. Per published reports, the classifier diagnosed cytomegalovirus status with high specificity and sensitivity. A later analysis linked a missense DCLRE1C variant to TCR beta V- and J-gene trimming.

This rearrangement joins TRBV7-2 to TRBJ1-6; D ambiguous. This TCR came from a woman younger than 30 in good health and CMV-seropositive. Sequencing input: PBMCs. This chain's CDR3 is CASSLPGIGTPLHF. The CDR3 DNA sequence: TGTGCCAGCAGCTTACCCGGGATAGGGACACCCCTCCACTTT.